This T cell receptor (beta chain) was recovered during a study of T cell responses to AZD1222 COVID-19 vaccine. This CDR3 comprises 11 residues. Per the germline V gene, CDR1 is DFQATT and CDR2 is SNEGSKA (reference sequence). V was trimmed by 7 bases and J by 3 bases, leaving 10 bases between them. Profiled with immunoSEQ multiplex PCR; TCRdb holds only in-frame clones, not every one. This table has more than 95,000 clones, around 94% appearing once. The rearrangement uses TRBV20-1 and TRBJ2-7; D not certain. The source of this sequence is an adult in good health. The material was peripheral blood, obtained on day 0 of AZD1222 vaccination. CDR3 residues: CSVPGYYEQYF. For the CDR3, the DNA is TGCAGTGTCCCAGGTTACTACGAGCAGTACTTC.